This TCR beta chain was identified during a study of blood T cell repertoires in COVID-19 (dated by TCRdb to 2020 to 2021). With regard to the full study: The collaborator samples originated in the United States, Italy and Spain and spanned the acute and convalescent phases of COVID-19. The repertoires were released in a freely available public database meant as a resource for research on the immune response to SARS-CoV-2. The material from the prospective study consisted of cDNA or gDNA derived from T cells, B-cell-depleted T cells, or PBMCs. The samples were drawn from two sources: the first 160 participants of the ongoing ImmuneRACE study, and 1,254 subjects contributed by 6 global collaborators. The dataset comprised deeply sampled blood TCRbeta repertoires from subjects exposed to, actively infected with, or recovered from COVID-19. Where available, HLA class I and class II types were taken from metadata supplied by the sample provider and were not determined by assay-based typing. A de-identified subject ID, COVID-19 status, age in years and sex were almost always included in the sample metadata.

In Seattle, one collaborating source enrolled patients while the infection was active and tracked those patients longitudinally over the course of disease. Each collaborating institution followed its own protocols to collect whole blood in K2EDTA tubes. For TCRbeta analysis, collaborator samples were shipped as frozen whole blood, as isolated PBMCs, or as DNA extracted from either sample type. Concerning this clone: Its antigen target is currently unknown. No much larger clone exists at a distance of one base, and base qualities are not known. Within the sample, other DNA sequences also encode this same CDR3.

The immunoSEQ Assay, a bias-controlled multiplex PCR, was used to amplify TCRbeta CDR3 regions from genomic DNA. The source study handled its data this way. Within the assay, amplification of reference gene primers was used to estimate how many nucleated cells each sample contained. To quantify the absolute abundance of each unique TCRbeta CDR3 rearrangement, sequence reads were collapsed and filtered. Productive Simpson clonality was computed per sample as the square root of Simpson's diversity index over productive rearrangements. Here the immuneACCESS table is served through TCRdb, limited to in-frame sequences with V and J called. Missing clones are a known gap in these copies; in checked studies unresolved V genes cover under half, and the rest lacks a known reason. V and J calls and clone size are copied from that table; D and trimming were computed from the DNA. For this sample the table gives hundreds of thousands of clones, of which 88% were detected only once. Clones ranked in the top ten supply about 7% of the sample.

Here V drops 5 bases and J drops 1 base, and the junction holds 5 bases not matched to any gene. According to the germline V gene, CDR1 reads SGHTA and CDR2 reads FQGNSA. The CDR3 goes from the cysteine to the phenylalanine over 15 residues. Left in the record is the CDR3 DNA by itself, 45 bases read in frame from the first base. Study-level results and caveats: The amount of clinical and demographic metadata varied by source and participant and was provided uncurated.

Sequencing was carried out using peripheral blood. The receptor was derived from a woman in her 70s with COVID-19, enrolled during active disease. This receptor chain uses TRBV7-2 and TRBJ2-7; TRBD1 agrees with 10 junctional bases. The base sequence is TGTGCCAGCAGCCGCCGACAGGGGGCTTCCTACGAGCAGTACTTC. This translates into CASSRRQGASYEQYF. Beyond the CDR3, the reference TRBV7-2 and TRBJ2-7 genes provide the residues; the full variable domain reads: GAGVSQSPSNKVTEKGKDVELRCDPISGHTALYWYRQSLGQGLEFLIYFQGNSAPDKSGLPSDRFSAERTGGSVSTLTIQRTQQEDSAVYLCASSRRQGASYEQYFGPGTRLTVT.